Listed below are T cell receptor beta chains from one sample, sequenced in a study of blood T cell repertoires in COVID-19. Only in-frame clones appear in the TCRdb table, and some are missing; sequencing was by immunoSEQ multiplex PCR. This sample carries roughly 100,000 clones, roughly 82% of them seen once, and the ten largest clones take around 4.5%. Sequencing was performed on peripheral blood. These receptors were obtained from a human donor in a cohort sampled during active COVID-19. The CDR3 runs from the conserved cysteine through the conserved F or W. D genes are given only for firm matches. Where a row states a size, it is once, few, many or the class of an expanded clone; other rows omit it.

CASSLGQGGQAGNTIYF	TGCGCCAGCAGCCTGGGACAGGGGGGTCAAGCTGGAAACACCATATATTTT	TRBD1	TRBV5-1	TRBJ1-3	-
CASSEAPQGYTGELFF	TGTGCCAGCAGTGAAGCACCGCAGGGGTACACCGGGGAGCTGTTTTTT	-	TRBV6-1	TRBJ2-2	-
CASSYTRQGYNSPLHF	TGTGCCAGCAGTTACACGCGACAGGGCTATAATTCACCCCTCCACTTT	TRBD1	TRBV6-6	TRBJ1-6	-
CASSHYRLEGETQYF	TGTGCCAGCAGCCATTACCGACTAGAGGGAGAGACCCAGTACTTC	-	TRBV7-8	TRBJ2-5	-
CASSQDRGHLYGYTF	TGTGCCAGCAGCCAGGACAGGGGACACCTCTATGGCTACACCTTC	TRBD1	TRBV7-2	TRBJ1-2	-
CASSEAGGQGGATQYF	TGTGCCAGCAGTGAAGCAGGGGGACAGGGGGGTGCTACGCAGTATTTT	TRBD1	TRBV6-1	TRBJ2-3	-
CASSRAGGLYYEQYF	TGTGCCAGTAGTAGAGCGGGGGGGCTCTACTACGAGCAGTACTTC	TRBD2	TRBV19	TRBJ2-7	once
CASSPPGQSLTEAFF	TGTGCCAGCTCGCCCCCGGGACAGTCGCTCACTGAAGCTTTCTTT	TRBD1	TRBV28	TRBJ1-1	-
CATSEAGTGPITGELFF	TGTGCCACCAGTGAGGCCGGGACAGGGCCCATTACCGGGGAGCTGTTTTTT	TRBD1	TRBV24-1	TRBJ2-2	-
CASSPGTGAYNEQFF	TGTGCCAGCAGTCCCGGGACAGGGGCCTACAATGAGCAGTTCTTC	TRBD1	TRBV6-5	TRBJ2-1	-
CASRPGGDDYGYTF	TGTGCCAGCAGGCCAGGGGGAGATGACTATGGCTACACCTTC	TRBD1	TRBV2	TRBJ1-2	-
CASSTTGGEEATEAFF	TGCGCCAGCAGCACAACAGGGGGAGAGGAGGCCACTGAAGCTTTCTTT	TRBD1	TRBV5-1	TRBJ1-1	-
CASSFGVNQPQHF	TGTGCCAGCAGTTTCGGAGTTAATCAGCCCCAGCATTTT	-	TRBV27	TRBJ1-5	-
CASSVDMSGRAYEQYF	TGTGCCAGCAGCGTAGATATGTCGGGAAGGGCCTACGAGCAGTACTTC	-	TRBV9	TRBJ2-7	once
CSVVAPSGEQYF	TGCAGCGTTGTTGCGCCTAGCGGCGAGCAGTACTTC	TRBD2	TRBV29-1	TRBJ2-7	once
CASSLRGQGGGNTIYF	TGTGCCAGCAGCTTAAGGGGACAGGGTGGTGGAAACACCATATATTTT	TRBD1	TRBV7-3	TRBJ1-3	-
CASSPAWGGHEAFF	TGTGCCAGCAGCCCGGCTTGGGGGGGTCACGAAGCTTTCTTT	-	TRBV3-1/TRBV3-2	TRBJ1-1	-
CASSNVHANTGELFF	TGTGCCAGCAGCAATGTACACGCGAACACCGGGGAGCTGTTTTTT	-	TRBV21-1	TRBJ2-2	-
CASSHRDTDTQYF	TGTGCCAGTAGTCACAGGGACACAGATACGCAGTATTTT	-	TRBV19	TRBJ2-3	once
CASSQRGGACANEKLFF	TGCGCCAGCAGTCAAAGGGGGGGGGCTTGTGCTAATGAAAAACTGTTTTTT	-	TRBV23-1	TRBJ1-4	-
CASSVAPREPVRAFF	TGTGCCAGCAGCGTAGCCCCCCGTGAGCCCGTGAGAGCTTTCTTT	-	TRBV9	TRBJ1-1	-
CASSPSFNDNEQFF	TGTGCCAGCAGCCCGAGTTTTAACGACAATGAGCAGTTCTTC	-	TRBV7-8	TRBJ2-1	-
CSASSRYHYYEQYF	TGCAGTGCTAGTTCCCGCTACCACTACTACGAGCAGTACTTC	-	TRBV20-1	TRBJ2-7	-
CASSPLAGDEQYF	TGTGCCAGCAGCCCACTAGCGGGGGACGAGCAGTACTTC	TRBD2	TRBV13	TRBJ2-7	-
CAWSRNGGYEQYF	TGTGCCTGGAGCCGCAACGGGGGCTACGAGCAGTACTTC	-	TRBV30	TRBJ2-7	once
CASSLGTGREYF	TGTGCCAGCAGTTTAGGGACAGGGCGGGAGTACTTC	TRBD1	TRBV28	TRBJ2-7	few
CSVGQGSRWTEAFF	TGCAGCGTGGGACAGGGGTCAAGGTGGACTGAAGCTTTCTTT	TRBD1	TRBV29-1	TRBJ1-1	-
CAWSLGLFQPQHF	TGTGCCTGGAGTCTGGGGCTGTTTCAGCCCCAGCATTTT	-	TRBV30	TRBJ1-5	-
CASSPQGALTEAFF	TGTGCCAGCAGCCCACAGGGGGCGCTTACTGAAGCTTTCTTT	TRBD1	TRBV7-3	TRBJ1-1	-
CAGSTRGETQYF	TGTGCCGGCTCGACTAGAGGAGAGACCCAGTACTTC	-	TRBV30	TRBJ2-5	-
CASSWAGTGTYEQYF	TGCGCCAGCAGCTGGGCGGGGACAGGTACCTACGAGCAGTACTTC	TRBD1	TRBV5-1	TRBJ2-7	-
CASSAPDRVGEPQHF	TGTGCCAGCAGCGCACCCGACAGGGTTGGGGAGCCCCAGCATTTT	TRBD1	TRBV7-8	TRBJ1-5	once